The 4 T cell receptor beta chains listed next were all sequenced from one sample in a study of regulatory T cells in long-lasting Graves disease. Time point denoted: newly diagnosed GD, antithyroid drugs for less than 3 months. Scientists built the TCR library using RNA that was extracted from PBMCs. In building TCR beta libraries, iRepertoire HTBI primers were used together with Arm-PCR of CDR3 regions. TCRdb fed the multiplex PCR reads into MiXCR, producing one record per CDR3 protein. The repertoire includes some 460,000 distinct CDR3 sequences, 15% to 20% of them detected once, and 9% to 15% sits in the top ten. These data are also associated with another study on T cells in Graves' hyperthyroidism and ophthalmopathy.

Sequences were derived from peripheral blood mononuclear cells (PBMCs), sampled at new diagnosis, from a patient treated with antithyroid drugs. These receptors were collected from a man aged 35 to 55 with Graves disease.

This clonotype appeared many times. The chain links TRBV20-1 to TRBJ2-1; 12 bases are a match to TRBD2. The CDR3 consists of 17 residues. CDR1 and CDR2 from the germline V gene are DFQATT and SNEGSKA (reference sequence). The J segment lost 7 bases and the V segment lost 0 bases, leaving 10 bases of the junction unmatched. The CDR3 DNA reads TGCAGTGCTAGAGACCCAAGACTAGCGGGAGAGGGAAATGAGCAGTTCTTC. Protein sequence: CSARDPRLAGEGNEQFF.

A word on this clonotype: A much larger clonotype is one base distant, so this may be a read error. The gene calls are TRBV5-4 and TRBJ2-4, with TRBD2 identical over 11 bases. This CDR3 has 15 amino acids. CDR1 SGHNT and CDR2 YYREEE come from the germline V gene (reference sequence). CDR3 bases: TGTGCCAGCAGCGAGACTAGCGGGGCGTACAATGAGCAGTCCTTC. It specifies CASSETSGAYNEQSF.

This sequence joins TRBV4-1 and TRBJ1-4, with 9 nucleotides matching TRBD1. Germline lookup yields CDR1 MGHRA and CDR2 YSYEKL. CDR3 length: 16 amino acids. Trimming at V came to 4 bases and at J to 7 bases, leaving 10 bases not matched to a gene. CDR3 bases: TGCGCCAGCAGCCGGGGGGGCGGACAGGGGTTTGAAAAACTGTTTTTT. It encodes CASSRGGGQGFEKLFF.

This clonotype was recorded once. This probably arose from a read error, given a far larger clone one base away. The chain couples TRBV11-2 to TRBJ2-7; the D is unclear. V was pared by 6 bases and J by 1 base, with 10 bases between. Germline V gene sequence: CDR1 SGHAT, CDR2 FQNNGV. CDR3 length equals 13 residues. The CDR3 coding sequence is TGTGCCAGCAGGTTTTTCGGTTCCTACGAGCAGTACTTC. It translates to CASRFFGSYEQYF.